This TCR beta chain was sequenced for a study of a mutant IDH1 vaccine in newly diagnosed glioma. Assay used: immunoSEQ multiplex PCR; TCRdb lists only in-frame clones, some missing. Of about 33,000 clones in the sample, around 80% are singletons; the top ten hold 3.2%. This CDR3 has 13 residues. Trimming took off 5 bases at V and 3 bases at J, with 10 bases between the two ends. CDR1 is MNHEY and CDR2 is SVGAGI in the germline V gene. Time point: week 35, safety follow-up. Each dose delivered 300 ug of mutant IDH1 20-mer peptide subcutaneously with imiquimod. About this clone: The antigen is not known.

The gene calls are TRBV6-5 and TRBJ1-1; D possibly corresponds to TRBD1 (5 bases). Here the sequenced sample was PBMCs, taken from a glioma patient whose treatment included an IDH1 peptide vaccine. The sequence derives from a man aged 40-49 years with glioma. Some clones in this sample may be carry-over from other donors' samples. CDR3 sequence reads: CASSAGAYTEAFF. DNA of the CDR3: TGTGCCAGCAGTGCCGGGGCCTACACTGAAGCTTTCTTT.